The entry below gives a single TCR beta chain sequence along with its context. This specimen comes from a study of blood T cells in healthy people across ages. Alongside a J-beta primer mix, a sample-barcoded 5' primer served in a second PCR lasting roughly 6 to 11 cycles. Using its own MiXCR run on the 5' RACE reads, TCRdb lists one record per CDR3 protein. This table has around 1,600,000 distinct CDR3 sequences, approximately 39% appearing once. Total RNA extraction produced at least 5.5 micrograms (per sample) for the study. The receptor was isolated from a woman in her late teens or twenties in good health. The sequencing sample was made of blood.

CDR3 sequence: CASRSDGVVGNEQFF. CDR3 DNA sequence: TGTGCCAGCAGATCTGACGGGGTTGTGGGGAATGAGCAGTTCTTC. This sequence joins TRBV12-3 or TRBV12-4 and TRBJ2-1; weak D call: TRBD2 (5 bases). The CDR3 length is 15 residues. V was clipped by 6 bases and J by 7 bases, with 19 bases between them.